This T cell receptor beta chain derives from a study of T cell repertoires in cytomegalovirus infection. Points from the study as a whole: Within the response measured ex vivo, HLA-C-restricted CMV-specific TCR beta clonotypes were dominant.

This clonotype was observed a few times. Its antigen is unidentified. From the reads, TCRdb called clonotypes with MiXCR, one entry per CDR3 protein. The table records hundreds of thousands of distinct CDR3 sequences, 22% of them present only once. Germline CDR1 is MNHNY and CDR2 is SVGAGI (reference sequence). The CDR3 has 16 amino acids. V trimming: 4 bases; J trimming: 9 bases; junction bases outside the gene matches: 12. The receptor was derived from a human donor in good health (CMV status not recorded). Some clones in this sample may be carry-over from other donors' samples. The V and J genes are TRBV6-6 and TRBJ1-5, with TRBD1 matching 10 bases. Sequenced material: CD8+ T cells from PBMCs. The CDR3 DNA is TGTGCCAGCAGTTTCGCCCCGGGACAGGGGACGATGCCCCAGCATTTT. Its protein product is CASSFAPGQGTMPQHF.